This T cell receptor beta chain is drawn from a study of breast tumors, draining lymph nodes, adjacent tissues. Axillary draining lymph nodes of breast cancer patients supplied the node samples. This CDR3 has 14 amino acids. The germline V gene has CDR1 SNHLY and CDR2 FYNNEI. The V and J ends lost 6 bases and 0 bases respectively, with 9 bases between them. The sample holds many counts of this clonotype. The antigen is undetermined. Using its own MiXCR run on the multiplex PCR reads, TCRdb lists one record per CDR3 protein. The sample lists roughly 80,000 distinct CDR3 sequences, about 21% occurring once. Study-level findings and limits: Tumor and nontumor repertoires were significantly more similar in luminal-like than in basal-like breast cancer.

This clonotype was obtained from a female donor with breast cancer. Some clones in this sample may be carry-over from other donors' samples. V and J are TRBV2 and TRBJ1-5; D is possibly TRBD1 (6 bases). The sample was axillary lymph node tissue. The CDR3: CASRKGGSNQPQHF. The CDR3 region has the DNA TGTGCCAGCAGAAAAGGGGGTAGCAATCAGCCCCAGCATTTT.